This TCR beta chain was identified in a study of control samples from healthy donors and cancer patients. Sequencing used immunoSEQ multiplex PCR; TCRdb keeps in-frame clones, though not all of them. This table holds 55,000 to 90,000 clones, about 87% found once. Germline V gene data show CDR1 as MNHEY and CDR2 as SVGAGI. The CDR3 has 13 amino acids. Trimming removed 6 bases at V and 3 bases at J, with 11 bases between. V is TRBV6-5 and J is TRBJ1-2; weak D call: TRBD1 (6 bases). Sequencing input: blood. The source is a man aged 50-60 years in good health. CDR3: CASSKQGHYGYTF. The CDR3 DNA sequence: TGTGCCAGCAGCAAGCAGGGGCACTATGGCTACACCTTC.